This is a list of T cell receptor beta chains from one sample in a study of T cell changes during pregnancy in multiple sclerosis. Data came from immunoSEQ multiplex PCR; TCRdb stores just in-frame clones and leaves some out. This repertoire shows 61,000 or so clones, about 94% found once; its top ten account for roughly 0.4%. The source was CD4+ T cells from peripheral blood mononuclear cells, collected before pregnancy. All receptors come from a female donor with multiple sclerosis, enrolled in a pregnancy study. Each CDR3 is given with its conserved first and last residue. A D gene is named only where the DNA matches it firmly. The listing skips clone size in some rows; elsewhere it reads once, few, many or a size class.

v_gene: TRBV9; d_gene: .; j_gene: TRBJ2-3; abundance: .; CDR3aa: CASSVRLAGADTQYF; CDR3nt: TGTGCCAGCAGCGTAAGGTTAGCCGGAGCAGATACGCAGTATTTT
v_gene: TRBV4-2; d_gene: .; j_gene: TRBJ1-2; abundance: .; CDR3aa: CASSQDDSLANYGYTF; CDR3nt: TGTGCCAGCAGCCAAGATGACAGTTTAGCTAACTATGGCTACACCTTC
v_gene: TRBV5-1; d_gene: TRBD2; j_gene: TRBJ2-3; abundance: .; CDR3aa: CASSIGTSWGGVTDTQYF; CDR3nt: TGCGCCAGCAGCATCGGGACTAGCTGGGGTGGGGTCACAGATACGCAGTATTTT
v_gene: TRBV7-3; d_gene: .; j_gene: TRBJ2-1; abundance: .; CDR3aa: CASSLSPRYNEQFF; CDR3nt: TGTGCCAGCAGCTTAAGTCCGCGGTACAATGAGCAGTTCTTC
v_gene: TRBV7-2; d_gene: TRBD1; j_gene: TRBJ2-5; abundance: .; CDR3aa: CASSSSWTGTETQYF; CDR3nt: TGTGCCAGCAGCTCCTCGTGGACAGGGACAGAGACCCAGTACTTC
v_gene: TRBV7-9; d_gene: TRBD2; j_gene: TRBJ2-5; abundance: .; CDR3aa: CASSIIREGQYF; CDR3nt: TGTGCCAGCAGTATTATAAGGGAGGGCCAGTACTTC
v_gene: TRBV19; d_gene: .; j_gene: TRBJ1-4; abundance: .; CDR3aa: CASSTQGLEKLFF; CDR3nt: TGTGCCAGTAGTACCCAGGGGTTGGAAAAACTGTTTTTT
v_gene: TRBV7-8; d_gene: TRBD2; j_gene: TRBJ2-7; abundance: .; CDR3aa: CASSSGTRLYEQYF; CDR3nt: TGTGCCAGCAGCTCCGGGACTAGACTCTACGAGCAGTACTTC
v_gene: TRBV20-1; d_gene: .; j_gene: TRBJ2-7; abundance: .; CDR3aa: CSAPTGYEQYF; CDR3nt: TGCAGTGCTCCAACGGGTTACGAGCAGTACTTC
v_gene: TRBV15; d_gene: .; j_gene: TRBJ1-1; abundance: .; CDR3aa: CATSRSGSGDWAFF; CDR3nt: TGTGCCACCAGCAGGTCTGGATCGGGGGACTGGGCTTTCTTT
v_gene: TRBV19; d_gene: .; j_gene: TRBJ2-5; abundance: few; CDR3aa: CASSTVGGQETQYF; CDR3nt: TGTGCCAGTAGTACCGTAGGGGGTCAAGAGACCCAGTACTTC
v_gene: TRBV4-1; d_gene: TRBD2; j_gene: TRBJ2-7; abundance: .; CDR3aa: CASSPLRPRTSGTYEQYF; CDR3nt: TGCGCCAGCAGCCCGCTACGGCCCCGGACTAGCGGGACCTACGAGCAGTACTTC
v_gene: TRBV6-1; d_gene: .; j_gene: TRBJ1-4; abundance: once; CDR3aa: CASSDEGHFVGNEKLFF; CDR3nt: TGTGCCAGCAGTGACGAGGGACACTTTGTAGGTAATGAAAAACTGTTTTTT
v_gene: TRBV29-1; d_gene: TRBD1; j_gene: TRBJ2-3; abundance: .; CDR3aa: CSVEKQGAADTQYF; CDR3nt: TGCAGCGTTGAGAAGCAGGGGGCAGCAGATACGCAGTATTTT
v_gene: TRBV7-2; d_gene: TRBD2; j_gene: TRBJ2-7; abundance: .; CDR3aa: CASNLRASGTSYEQYF; CDR3nt: TGTGCCAGCAACTTAAGGGCTAGCGGGACCTCCTACGAGCAGTACTTC
v_gene: TRBV7-3; d_gene: TRBD2; j_gene: TRBJ2-5; abundance: .; CDR3aa: CASSDTGTSKTQYF; CDR3nt: TGTGCCAGCAGCGATACCGGGACTAGCAAGACCCAGTACTTC
v_gene: TRBV6-5; d_gene: .; j_gene: TRBJ2-5; abundance: .; CDR3aa: CASSYRQAGETQYF; CDR3nt: TGTGCCAGCAGTTACAGGCAGGCGGGAGAGACCCAGTACTTC
v_gene: TRBV4-2; d_gene: TRBD2; j_gene: TRBJ2-7; abundance: .; CDR3aa: CASSQRAGGSHEQYF; CDR3nt: TGTGCCAGCAGCCAAAGAGCGGGAGGGTCCCACGAGCAGTACTTC
v_gene: TRBV11-3; d_gene: .; j_gene: TRBJ1-4; abundance: .; CDR3aa: CASSFRETNEKLFF; CDR3nt: TGTGCCAGCAGCTTCAGGGAAACTAATGAAAAACTGTTTTTT
v_gene: TRBV2; d_gene: TRBD2; j_gene: TRBJ2-1; abundance: .; CDR3aa: CATTTLQREGHEQFF; CDR3nt: TGTGCCACCACAACGCTCCAGCGGGAGGGCCATGAGCAGTTCTTC
v_gene: TRBV11-2; d_gene: TRBD1; j_gene: TRBJ2-3; abundance: .; CDR3aa: CASSRDRGPDTQYF; CDR3nt: TGTGCCAGCAGCCGGGACAGGGGGCCAGATACGCAGTATTTT
v_gene: TRBV27; d_gene: TRBD2; j_gene: TRBJ2-2; abundance: .; CDR3aa: CASRLKRSGSDLTGELFF; CDR3nt: TGTGCCAGCAGACTCAAGAGAAGCGGGAGCGACTTGACCGGGGAGCTGTTTTTT
v_gene: TRBV4-2; d_gene: .; j_gene: TRBJ2-7; abundance: .; CDR3aa: CASSQGRGTYEQYF; CDR3nt: TGTGCCAGCAGCCAAGGCCGGGGTACCTACGAGCAGTACTTC
v_gene: TRBV7-2; d_gene: TRBD2; j_gene: TRBJ2-7; abundance: .; CDR3aa: CASSTHPRVSGRGYEQYF; CDR3nt: TGTGCCAGCAGCACTCATCCCCGTGTTAGCGGGAGGGGTTACGAGCAGTACTTC
v_gene: TRBV5-1; d_gene: TRBD1; j_gene: TRBJ2-7; abundance: .; CDR3aa: CASSLEGDRVSYEQYF; CDR3nt: TGCGCCAGCAGCTTGGAGGGTGACAGGGTATCCTACGAGCAGTACTTC
v_gene: TRBV13; d_gene: TRBD1; j_gene: TRBJ1-3; abundance: .; CDR3aa: CASSSSYRGQIGDTIYF; CDR3nt: TGTGCCAGCAGCTCTAGTTACAGGGGCCAAATTGGGGACACCATATATTTT
v_gene: TRBV28; d_gene: TRBD2; j_gene: TRBJ2-3; abundance: .; CDR3aa: CASSLRPFSGSMVDTQYF; CDR3nt: TGTGCCAGCAGTTTAAGGCCCTTTAGCGGGAGCATGGTAGATACGCAGTATTTT
v_gene: TRBV11-2; d_gene: .; j_gene: TRBJ2-5; abundance: .; CDR3aa: CASSSHGVQETQYF; CDR3nt: TGTGCCAGCAGCTCCCACGGAGTACAAGAGACCCAGTACTTC
v_gene: TRBV14; d_gene: .; j_gene: TRBJ2-1; abundance: once; CDR3aa: CASSQALGLAEQFF; CDR3nt: TGTGCCAGCAGCCAAGCCCTGGGGCTAGCGGAGCAGTTCTTC
v_gene: TRBV11-2; d_gene: TRBD2; j_gene: TRBJ2-1; abundance: .; CDR3aa: CASSQLAGGPSEQFF; CDR3nt: TGTGCCAGCAGCCAACTAGCGGGAGGGCCTAGTGAGCAGTTCTTC
v_gene: TRBV6-6; d_gene: TRBD1; j_gene: TRBJ1-2; abundance: .; CDR3aa: CASSYDRANYGYTF; CDR3nt: TGTGCCAGCAGTTACGACAGGGCTAACTATGGCTACACCTTC
v_gene: TRBV2; d_gene: TRBD2; j_gene: TRBJ2-3; abundance: .; CDR3aa: CASRKGLAADTQYF; CDR3nt: TGTGCCAGCAGGAAGGGACTAGCGGCAGATACGCAGTATTTT
v_gene: TRBV7-9; d_gene: .; j_gene: TRBJ1-2; abundance: .; CDR3aa: CASNLLGASLKYGYTF; CDR3nt: TGTGCCAGCAACCTCCTGGGGGCTTCATTAAAGTATGGCTACACCTTC
v_gene: TRBV7-2; d_gene: .; j_gene: TRBJ2-3; abundance: .; CDR3aa: CASSLIPGTDTQYF; CDR3nt: TGTGCCAGCAGCTTAATACCGGGCACAGATACGCAGTATTTT
v_gene: TRBV28; d_gene: TRBD1; j_gene: TRBJ1-6; abundance: .; CDR3aa: CASSPGTGSLPLHF; CDR3nt: TGTGCCAGCAGCCCCGGGACAGGATCGTTACCCCTCCACTTT
v_gene: TRBV19; d_gene: .; j_gene: TRBJ2-6; abundance: .; CDR3aa: CASSNFDSGANVLTF; CDR3nt: TGTGCCAGTAGTAACTTTGACTCTGGGGCCAACGTCCTGACTTTC
v_gene: TRBV28; d_gene: .; j_gene: TRBJ1-2; abundance: .; CDR3aa: CASSRQPSNYGYTF; CDR3nt: TGTGCCAGCAGCCGACAGCCCTCTAACTATGGCTACACCTTC
v_gene: TRBV4-3; d_gene: TRBD2; j_gene: TRBJ2-5; abundance: .; CDR3aa: CASSQDSVWTRGQETQYF; CDR3nt: TGCGCCAGCAGCCAAGATAGTGTGTGGACTAGAGGACAAGAGACCCAGTACTTC
v_gene: TRBV6-1; d_gene: TRBD1; j_gene: TRBJ2-3; abundance: .; CDR3aa: CASRADRGGDTQYF; CDR3nt: TGTGCCAGCAGAGCGGACAGGGGAGGCGATACGCAGTATTTT
v_gene: TRBV7-2; d_gene: TRBD2; j_gene: TRBJ2-7; abundance: .; CDR3aa: CASSFDTGGLPYEQYF; CDR3nt: TGTGCCAGCAGCTTTGACACGGGAGGTCTACCTTACGAGCAGTACTTC
v_gene: TRBV29-1; d_gene: .; j_gene: TRBJ2-3; abundance: .; CDR3aa: CSVYSTSTDTQYF; CDR3nt: TGCAGCGTTTACAGCACTAGCACAGATACGCAGTATTTT
v_gene: TRBV5-1; d_gene: TRBD2; j_gene: TRBJ2-1; abundance: .; CDR3aa: CASSLEGTSGILDEQFF; CDR3nt: TGCGCCAGCAGCTTGGAAGGGACTAGCGGGATCTTGGATGAGCAGTTCTTC
v_gene: TRBV6-1; d_gene: TRBD2; j_gene: TRBJ2-7; abundance: .; CDR3aa: CASTTTSGVYEQYF; CDR3nt: TGTGCCAGCACTACGACTAGCGGGGTTTACGAGCAGTACTTC
v_gene: TRBV10-3; d_gene: .; j_gene: TRBJ2-7; abundance: .; CDR3aa: CAISERMESKFREQYF; CDR3nt: TGTGCCATCAGTGAGCGGATGGAGTCGAAATTTCGGGAGCAGTACTTC
v_gene: TRBV12-5; d_gene: TRBD2; j_gene: TRBJ2-2; abundance: .; CDR3aa: CASALVAGATGELFF; CDR3nt: TGTGCTAGTGCTCTAGTGGCGGGAGCCACCGGGGAGCTGTTTTTT
v_gene: TRBV20-1; d_gene: .; j_gene: TRBJ2-3; abundance: .; CDR3aa: CSARDMDTQYF; CDR3nt: TGCAGTGCTAGAGATATGGATACGCAGTATTTT
v_gene: TRBV7-2; d_gene: TRBD2; j_gene: TRBJ2-5; abundance: .; CDR3aa: CASSLGLHGGRLKETQYF; CDR3nt: TGTGCCAGCAGCTTAGGGTTACATGGCGGGAGGTTAAAGGAGACCCAGTACTTC
v_gene: TRBV5-6; d_gene: .; j_gene: TRBJ2-7; abundance: .; CDR3aa: CASGRGYSSYEQYF; CDR3nt: TGTGCCAGCGGCAGGGGTTATAGCTCCTACGAGCAGTACTTC
v_gene: TRBV11-2; d_gene: .; j_gene: TRBJ1-2; abundance: .; CDR3aa: CASSLDSGYYGYTF; CDR3nt: TGTGCCAGCAGCTTAGATAGCGGATACTATGGCTACACCTTC
v_gene: TRBV29-1; d_gene: .; j_gene: TRBJ2-3; abundance: few; CDR3aa: CSVSGQLLTDTQYF; CDR3nt: TGCAGCGTTTCTGGACAGCTTCTCACAGATACGCAGTATTTT
v_gene: TRBV23-1; d_gene: TRBD2; j_gene: TRBJ2-3; abundance: .; CDR3aa: CASLPSGSSTDTQYF; CDR3nt: TGCGCCAGCCTACCAAGCGGGAGTAGCACAGATACGCAGTATTTT
v_gene: TRBV19; d_gene: TRBD2; j_gene: TRBJ2-7; abundance: once; CDR3aa: CASSMTSGRGEQYF; CDR3nt: TGTGCCAGTAGTATGACTAGCGGGAGGGGCGAGCAGTACTTC
v_gene: TRBV9; d_gene: TRBD2; j_gene: TRBJ2-3; abundance: .; CDR3aa: CASSVGASGASTDTQYF; CDR3nt: TGTGCCAGCAGCGTAGGTGCTAGCGGAGCTAGCACAGATACGCAGTATTTT